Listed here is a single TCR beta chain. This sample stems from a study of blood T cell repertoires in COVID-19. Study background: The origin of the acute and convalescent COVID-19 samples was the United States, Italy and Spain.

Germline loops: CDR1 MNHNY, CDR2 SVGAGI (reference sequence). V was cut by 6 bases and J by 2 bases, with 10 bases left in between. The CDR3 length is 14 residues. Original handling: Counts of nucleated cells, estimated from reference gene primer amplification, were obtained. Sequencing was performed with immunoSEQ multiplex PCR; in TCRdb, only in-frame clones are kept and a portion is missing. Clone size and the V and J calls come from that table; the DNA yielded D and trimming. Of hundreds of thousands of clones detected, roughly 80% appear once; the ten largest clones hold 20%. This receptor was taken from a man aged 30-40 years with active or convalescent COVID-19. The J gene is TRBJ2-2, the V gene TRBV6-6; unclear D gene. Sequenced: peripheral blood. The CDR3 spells CASSRNRNTGELFF. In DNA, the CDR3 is TGTGCCAGCAGCAGGAATCGAAACACCGGGGAGCTGTTTTTT.